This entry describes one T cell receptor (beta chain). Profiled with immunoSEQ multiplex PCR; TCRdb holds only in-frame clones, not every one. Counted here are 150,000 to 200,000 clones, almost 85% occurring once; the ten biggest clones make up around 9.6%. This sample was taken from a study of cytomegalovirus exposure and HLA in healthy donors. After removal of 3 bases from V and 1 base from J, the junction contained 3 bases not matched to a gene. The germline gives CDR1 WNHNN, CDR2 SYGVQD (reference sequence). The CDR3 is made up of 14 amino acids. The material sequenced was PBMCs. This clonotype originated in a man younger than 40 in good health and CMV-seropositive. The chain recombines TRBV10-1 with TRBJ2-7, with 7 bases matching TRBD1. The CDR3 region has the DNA TGCGCCAGCAGTGAAGGGGGCCCTTCCTACGAGCAGTACTTC. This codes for CASSEGGPSYEQYF.